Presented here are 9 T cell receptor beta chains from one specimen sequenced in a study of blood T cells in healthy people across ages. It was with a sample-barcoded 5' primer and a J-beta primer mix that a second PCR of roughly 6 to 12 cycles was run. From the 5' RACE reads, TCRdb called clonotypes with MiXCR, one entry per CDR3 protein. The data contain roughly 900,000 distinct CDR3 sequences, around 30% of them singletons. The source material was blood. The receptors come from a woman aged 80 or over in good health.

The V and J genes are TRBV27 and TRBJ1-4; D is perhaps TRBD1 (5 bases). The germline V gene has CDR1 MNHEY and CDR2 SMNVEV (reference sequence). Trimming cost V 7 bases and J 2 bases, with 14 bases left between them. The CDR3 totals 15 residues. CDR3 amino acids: CASTAWGGTNEKLFF. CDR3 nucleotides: TGTGCCAGCACCGCGTGGGGCGGGACTAATGAAAAACTGTTTTTT.

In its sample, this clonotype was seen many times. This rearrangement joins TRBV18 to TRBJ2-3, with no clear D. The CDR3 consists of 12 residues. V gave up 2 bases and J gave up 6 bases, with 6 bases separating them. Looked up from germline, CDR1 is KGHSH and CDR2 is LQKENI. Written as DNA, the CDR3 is TGTGCCAGCTCACCATTCTCGGATACGCAGTATTTT. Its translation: CASSPFSDTQYF. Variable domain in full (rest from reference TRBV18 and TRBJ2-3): NAGVMQNPRHLVRRRGQEARLRCSPMKGHSHVYWYRQLPEEGLKFMVYLQKENIIDESGMPKERFSAEFPKEGPSILRIQQVVRGDSAAYFCASSPFSDTQYFGPGTRLTVL.

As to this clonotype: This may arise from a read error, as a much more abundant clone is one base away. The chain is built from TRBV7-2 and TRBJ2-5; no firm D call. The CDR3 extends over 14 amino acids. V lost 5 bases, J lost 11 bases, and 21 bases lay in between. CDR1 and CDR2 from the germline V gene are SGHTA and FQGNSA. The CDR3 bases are TGTGCCAGCAGCCCTTTACAAAAGGTCTATGAGCAGTACTTC. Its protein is CASSPLQKVYEQYF.

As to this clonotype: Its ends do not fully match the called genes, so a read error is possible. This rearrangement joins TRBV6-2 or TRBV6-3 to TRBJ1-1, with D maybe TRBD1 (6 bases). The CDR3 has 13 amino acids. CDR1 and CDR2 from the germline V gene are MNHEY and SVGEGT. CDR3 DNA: TGTGCCAGAAGTTACAGGGTTAGCACTGAAGCTTTCTTT. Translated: CARSYRVSTEAFF.

The CDR3 sequence: CSVRGGRGSYNEQFF. For the CDR3, the DNA is TGCAGTGTTAGGGGTGGCAGGGGGTCCTACAATGAGCAGTTCTTC. The chain is built from TRBV20-1 and TRBJ2-1; 7 bases match TRBD1. This CDR3 comprises 15 residues. The germline gives CDR1 DFQATT, CDR2 SNEGSKA (reference sequence). V was clipped by 7 bases and J by 1 base; unmatched bases: 10.

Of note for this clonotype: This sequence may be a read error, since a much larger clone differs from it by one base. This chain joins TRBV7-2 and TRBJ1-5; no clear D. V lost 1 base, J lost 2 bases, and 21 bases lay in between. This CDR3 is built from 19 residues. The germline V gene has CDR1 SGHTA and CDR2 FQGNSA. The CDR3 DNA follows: TGTGCCAGCAGCTTAGTCTCTCCTGACCGCATCGTGGGCAATCAGCCCCAGCATTTT. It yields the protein CASSLVSPDRIVGNQPQHF.

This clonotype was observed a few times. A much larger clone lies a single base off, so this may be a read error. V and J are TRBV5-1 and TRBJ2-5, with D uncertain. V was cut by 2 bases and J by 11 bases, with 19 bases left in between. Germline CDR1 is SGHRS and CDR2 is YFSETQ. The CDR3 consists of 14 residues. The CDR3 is CASSFTGSTYEQYF. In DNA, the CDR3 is TGCGCCAGCAGCTTCACGGGTAGTACGTATGAGCAGTACTTC.

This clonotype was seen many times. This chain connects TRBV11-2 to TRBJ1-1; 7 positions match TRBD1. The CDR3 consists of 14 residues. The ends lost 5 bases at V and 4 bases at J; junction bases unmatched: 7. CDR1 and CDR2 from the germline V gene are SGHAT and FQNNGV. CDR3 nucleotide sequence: TGTGCCAGCAGCGATAGGGGGCATCGCACTGAAGCTTTCTTT. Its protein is CASSDRGHRTEAFF.

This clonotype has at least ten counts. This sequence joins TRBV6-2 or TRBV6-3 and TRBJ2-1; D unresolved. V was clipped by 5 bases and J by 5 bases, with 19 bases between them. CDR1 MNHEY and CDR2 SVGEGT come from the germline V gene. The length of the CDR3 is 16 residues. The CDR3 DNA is TGTGCCAGCAGTCTCGGACCTTACCCCCCCCACAATGAGCAGTTCTTC. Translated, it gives CASSLGPYPPHNEQFF.